A selection of T cell receptor beta chains follows, all from one sample in a study of T cells in Graves' hyperthyroidism and ophthalmopathy. TCRdb re-derived calls from the multiplex PCR reads in MiXCR, one entry per CDR3 protein. The sample has around 600,000 distinct CDR3 sequences; 15% to 19% are singletons. Material for sequencing was blood. The receptor set was obtained from a woman aged 25 to 45 with Graves' hyperthyroidism. Both conserved end residues are part of each CDR3. A D gene is named only where the DNA matches it firmly. A row's size may be missing; if present it is once, few, many or a size class.

>-|TRBJ2-6|TRBV12-3/TRBV12-4|-
TGTGCCAGCAGTATACCGACGGGTGGGGCCAACGTCCTGACTTTC
CASSIPTGGANVLTF
>many|TRBJ2-7|TRBV7-2|TRBD2
TGTGCCAGCAGCTTAACGGCGGGAGTCCCGATCGAGCAGTACTTC
CASSLTAGVPIEQYF
>many|TRBJ2-7|TRBV30|-
TGTGCCTGGTGGAGTTCGGGTAACTACGAGCAGTACTTC
CAWWSSGNYEQYF
>many|TRBJ2-7|TRBV20-1|TRBD2
TGCAGTGCCCCGGGACTAGCGTCCTACGAGCAGTACTTC
CSAPGLASYEQYF
>many|TRBJ2-3|TRBV13|-
TGTGCCAGCAGCCCGGGGAGGGGGTTTGGCACAGATACGCAGTATTTT
CASSPGRGFGTDTQYF
>many|TRBJ2-7|TRBV5-6|TRBD2
TGTGCCAGCAGCACGGGACTAGCGGGATTGAACGAGCAGTACTTC
CASSTGLAGLNEQYF
>few|TRBJ2-1|TRBV27|TRBD2
TGTGCCAGCAGTTTAATTGGCGGGAGGCCTTCCTACAATGAGCAGTTCTTC
CASSLIGGRPSYNEQFF
>-|TRBJ2-7|TRBV20-1|TRBD2
TGCAGTGCTAGGGGTACTAGCGGGCTGTACGAGCAGTACTTC
CSARGTSGLYEQYF
>-|TRBJ2-3|TRBV7-3|-
TGTGCCAGCAGCGTAGCGGACGCCGTCACAGATACGCAGTATTTT
CASSVADAVTDTQYF
>many|TRBJ1-3|TRBV20-1|-
TGCAGTGCTAGAGATGAGACCCTGACGGGGGTGGCGGGAAACACCATATATTTT
CSARDETLTGVAGNTIYF
>many|TRBJ2-1|TRBV11-3|TRBD2
TGTGCCAGCAGCTGGGGACTAGCGGGAGAGGGGACGCATGAGCAGTTCTTC
CASSWGLAGEGTHEQFF
>many|TRBJ2-7|TRBV6-1|TRBD2
TGTGCCAGCAGTGAAGGGTCTTTGGGGACTAGCGGGAGAAGGGAGCAGTACTTC
CASSEGSLGTSGRREQYF
>-|TRBJ1-3|TRBV3-1|-
TGTGCCAGCAGCCAATATACAGGGTACTCTGGAAACACCATATATTTT
CASSQYTGYSGNTIYF
>-|TRBJ1-2|TRBV6-1|TRBD1
TGTGCCAGCAGCAAAGGACAGGGGGGAGGTAACTATGGCTACACCTTC
CASSKGQGGGNYGYTF
>many|TRBJ1-2|TRBV7-2|-
TGTGCCAGCAGCATGGGGACAACTAACTATGGCTACACCTTC
CASSMGTTNYGYTF
>many|TRBJ2-3|TRBV7-6|-
TGTGCCAGCAGCTTGGCGATAGCTAGCACAGATACGCAGTATTTT
CASSLAIASTDTQYF
>many|TRBJ2-7|TRBV7-3|-
TGTGCCAGCAGCTTAACTGGGGGCGCCTCCGAGCAGTACTTC
CASSLTGGASEQYF
>many|TRBJ2-1|TRBV20-1|TRBD2
TGCAGTGCGAACAAGCGGGACCGTCCCTACAATGAGCAGTTCTTC
CSANKRDRPYNEQFF
>-|TRBJ1-5|TRBV11-2|TRBD1
TGTGCCAGCAGCCAAGATGGACAGGGCGGCAATCAGCCCCAGCATTTT
CASSQDGQGGNQPQHF
>many|TRBJ2-1|TRBV27|TRBD2
TGTGCCAGTACTTCTGGGACTAGCGACTACAATGAGCAGTTCTTC
CASTSGTSDYNEQFF